Each of the 30 T cell receptor beta chains below was sequenced from the same sample in a study of cytomegalovirus exposure and HLA in healthy donors. PCR amplification relied on 60 Vbeta primers (plus 13 Jbeta primers). Generated by immunoSEQ multiplex PCR, the TCRdb table keeps only in-frame clones and is missing some. The sample contains 160,000 or so clones, approximately 80% of which appear only once. The sequencing sample was made of PBMCs. Receptor source: a male donor in good health and CMV-seropositive.

This clone has more than one count but fewer than ten. V is TRBV30 and J is TRBJ2-1; 10 nucleotides agree with TRBD2. Germline V CDR1 and CDR2: GTSNPN, SVGIG (reference sequence). This CDR3 is 15 amino acids long. Germline trimming cut 0 bases from V and 3 bases from J; bases unmatched to any gene: 2. The CDR3 reads CAWSVSSGSYNEQFF. The CDR3 bases are TGTGCCTGGAGTGTATCTAGCGGGAGCTACAATGAGCAGTTCTTC.

This chain connects TRBV5-6 to TRBJ1-1; tentative D call: TRBD1 (5 bases). This CDR3 spans 14 amino acids. V was clipped by 0 bases and J by 8 bases, with 14 bases between them. The germline V gene encodes CDR1 SGHDT and CDR2 YYEEEE. For the CDR3, the DNA is TGTGCCAGCAGCTTGGGGGTGGGGCTCGGGGAAGCTTTCTTT. This codes for CASSLGVGLGEAFF.

The chain employs TRBV25-1 and TRBJ1-3; D unclear. V lost 3 bases and J lost 0, with 6 bases in between. CDR3 length: 14 amino acids. Looked up from germline, CDR1 is MGHDK and CDR2 is SYGVNS. CDR3 region: CASSDSLSGNTIYF. The CDR3 DNA reads TGTGCCAGCAGTGATTCTCTCTCTGGAAACACCATATATTTT.

A few counts support this clone. V usage is TRBV11-2 and J usage is TRBJ2-7; tentative D call: TRBD2 (5 bases). CDR1 SGHAT and CDR2 FQNNGV come from the germline V gene. Trimming pared 7 bases from V and 0 bases from J, leaving 16 bases between. The CDR3 loop spans 15 amino acids. The CDR3 DNA reads TGTGCCAGCACCCCGGGCGGGCGAATCTCCTACGAGCAGTACTTC. Protein sequence: CASTPGGRISYEQYF.

Worth noting for this clone: The junction and the germline gene differ at one end; a read error may be behind it. The chain carries TRBV10-3 and TRBJ2-7, with D possibly matching TRBD1 (5 bases). Germline assignment: CDR1 ENHRY and CDR2 SYGVKD. There are 12 residues in the CDR3. Here the CDR3 DNA reads TGTGCCATCAGGACAGATTCCTACGAGCGGTACTTC. Amino acid sequence: CAIRTDSYERYF.

The chain links TRBV19 to TRBJ2-1; 7 nucleotides line up with TRBD2. This CDR3 contains 12 residues. The germline V gene has CDR1 LNHDA and CDR2 SQIVND (reference sequence). V gave up 2 bases and J gave up 16 bases; unmatched junction bases: 8. In DNA form, the CDR3 reads TGTGCCAGTAGTATAAGTAGGGCGGGAGTCTTCTTC. This encodes CASSISRAGVFF.

The chain is built from TRBV28 and TRBJ2-7; 9 positions match TRBD2. Germline values: CDR1 MDHEN, CDR2 SYDVKM. The ends lost 3 bases at V and 6 bases at J; junction bases unmatched: 3. The CDR3 runs 13 residues. DNA for the CDR3: TGTGCCAGCAGTTTGGCGGGAGGGGTCGAGCAGTACTTC. This codes for CASSLAGGVEQYF.

V and J are TRBV6-1 and TRBJ2-5; D might be TRBD2 (6 bases). The tail of the sequence fits TRBJ2-7 better, so the J call may be wrong. The CDR3 runs to 13 residues. Per germline, CDR1 MNHNS and CDR2 SASEGT. The CDR3 reads CAITGGDSYEQYF. CDR3 in DNA: TGTGCCATCACAGGAGGGGACTCCTACGAGCAGTACTTC.

The rearrangement uses TRBV27 and TRBJ1-2; D is uncertain. The CDR3 is 14 residues long. V was cut by 3 bases and J by 3 bases, with 11 bases left in between. Germline V lookup: CDR1 MNHEY, CDR2 SMNVEV (reference sequence). The CDR3 nucleotides read TGTGCCAGCAGTTTTCGGGATCGGGACTATGGCTACACCTTC. Translated: CASSFRDRDYGYTF.

This clone was counted only a few times. The chain employs TRBV7-9 and TRBJ1-4; D might be TRBD1 (5 bases). V was trimmed by 5 bases and J by 7 bases, leaving 11 bases between them. This CDR3 contains 13 residues. In germline, CDR1 is SEHNR, CDR2 FQNEAQ (reference sequence). CDR3 residues: CASSIQGIEKLFF. DNA of the CDR3: TGTGCCAGCAGCATTCAGGGTATTGAAAAACTGTTTTTT.

This chain connects TRBV7-2 to TRBJ2-1; D perhaps matches TRBD2 (6 bases). Deletions cut 4 bases from V and 10 bases from J, with 17 bases between. CDR3 length equals 14 residues. Germline CDR1 SGHTA, CDR2 FQGNSA. CDR3: CASSSQAGTREQFF. The CDR3 DNA sequence: TGTGCCAGCAGCTCCCAGGCGGGGACCCGGGAGCAGTTCTTC.

This chain connects TRBV5-8 to TRBJ2-5; no clear D gene. Per the germline V gene, CDR1 is SGHTS and CDR2 is YDEGEE. This CDR3 has 11 residues. Trimming took 5 bases from V and 4 from J, leaving 6 bases between them. This CDR3 is CASRETETQYF. CDR3 nucleotides: TGTGCCAGCAGGGAGACAGAGACCCAGTACTTC.

A few counts support this clone. The gene calls are TRBV18 and TRBJ1-6; TRBD1 agrees at 8 bases. CDR3 length: 16 amino acids. The V segment lost 3 bases and the J segment 10 bases; nucleotides outside the gene matches: 11. Germline assignment: CDR1 KGHSH and CDR2 LQKENI. The CDR3 here is CASSPLPRGRGSPLHF. The DNA for the CDR3 is TGTGCCAGCTCACCCCTCCCCAGGGGGCGCGGGTCACCCCTCCACTTT.

This chain connects TRBV6-5 to TRBJ2-5, with TRBD1 matching over 9 bases. The J segment lost 2 bases and the V segment lost 4 bases, leaving 8 bases of the junction unmatched. This CDR3 is built from 16 residues. Germline values: CDR1 MNHEY, CDR2 SVGAGI. CDR3 nucleotide sequence: TGTGCCAGCAGTTCACTCCCCGACAGGGGGCAAGAGACCCAGTACTTC. Protein product: CASSSLPDRGQETQYF.

This chain links TRBV18 with TRBJ2-3, with D maybe TRBD2 (5 bases). CDR1 is KGHSH, CDR2 LQKENI, per germline. V was pared by 0 bases and J by 4 bases, with 14 bases between. CDR3 length: 16 amino acids. DNA of the CDR3: TGTGCCAGCTCACCACCCAAAACGGGAAGGCCAGATACGCAGTATTTT. It yields the protein CASSPPKTGRPDTQYF.

In this sample, this clone turned up once. This chain uses TRBV11-2 with TRBJ2-1; tentatively, D is TRBD1 (5 bases). Trimming took off 7 bases at V and 4 bases at J, with 14 bases between the two ends. Germline V lookup: CDR1 SGHAT, CDR2 FQNNGV. This CDR3 contains 14 residues. CDR3 amino acids: CASTSGRGYNEQFF. For the CDR3, the DNA is TGTGCCAGCACCTCCGGAAGGGGATACAATGAGCAGTTCTTC.

This clone has only one observation. The V and J genes are TRBV28 and TRBJ1-5; tentatively, D is TRBD1 (5 bases). The V end lost 6 bases, the J end lost 3 bases, and 15 bases lay between the germline ends. Germline CDR1 MDHEN, CDR2 SYDVKM. CDR3 size: 15 residues. The CDR3 DNA sequence: TGTGCCAGCAGCCAGGCGGGGGGTCCCAATCAGCCCCAGCATTTT. The encoded protein is CASSQAGGPNQPQHF.

This clone was recorded a few times. V usage is TRBV7-3 and J usage is TRBJ1-6; maybe TRBD1 (6 bases). The ends were cut back, 1 base at V and 0 bases at J, with 13 bases in the middle. CDR3 length: 18 residues. Germline assignment: CDR1 SGHTA and CDR2 FQGTGA. CDR3 in amino acids: CASSLNTGTSSYNSPLHF. The CDR3 DNA sequence: TGTGCCAGCAGCTTAAATACAGGGACAAGCTCCTATAATTCACCCCTCCACTTT.

This clone showed up just a few times. The rearrangement joins TRBV30 to TRBJ2-4; 9 bases line up with TRBD1. Per germline, CDR1 GTSNPN and CDR2 SVGIG (reference sequence). The CDR3 consists of 14 residues. V lost 3 bases and J lost 7; bases outside the gene matches: 7. CDR3 amino acids: CAWRSGTGLNIQYF. The CDR3 DNA reads TGTGCCTGGAGAAGCGGGACAGGGTTGAACATTCAGTACTTC.

The V call is TRBV30, the J call TRBJ1-5, with D possibly matching TRBD1 (5 bases). Trimming shortened V by 5 bases and J by 4 bases, and 12 bases separated the two germline ends. The CDR3 is 13 amino acids. Germline values: CDR1 GTSNPN, CDR2 SVGIG (reference sequence). The chain's CDR3 is CAWSRQSNQPQHF. The CDR3 nucleotides read TGTGCCTGGTCGAGACAGTCGAATCAGCCCCAGCATTTT.

The V call is TRBV18, the J call TRBJ1-1; D is unresolved. The CDR3 spans 14 residues. Per germline, CDR1 KGHSH and CDR2 LQKENI. Trimming took 4 bases from V and 2 from J, leaving 11 bases between them. The CDR3 spells CASSLAPDNTEAFF. The CDR3 DNA follows: TGTGCCAGCTCACTCGCCCCAGATAACACTGAAGCTTTCTTT.

The J gene is TRBJ2-7, the V gene TRBV28; 13 bases are shared with TRBD2. Unmatched junction bases numbered 6, after V lost 3 bases and J lost 4 bases. This CDR3 has 16 residues. From germline, CDR1 is MDHEN and CDR2 SYDVKM. In DNA, the CDR3 is TGTGCCAGCAGTTTGGGACTAGCGGGACACAGATACGAGCAGTACTTC. This gives the protein CASSLGLAGHRYEQYF.

As concerns this clone: An end of the junction differs from the germline gene, which may be a read error. The V call is TRBV28, the J call TRBJ2-7, with D unclear. CDR3 size: 12 residues. Germline CDR1 MDHEN, CDR2 SYDVKM. CDR3 in amino acids: CATSLPGYEQYF. Here the CDR3 DNA reads TGTGCCACCAGTTTACCAGGCTACGAGCAGTACTTC. The full variable domain, in which reference TRBV28 and TRBJ2-7 provide the parts outside the CDR3, is DVKVTQSSRYLVKRTGEKVFLECVQDMDHENMFWYRQDPGLGLRLIYFSYDVKMKEKGDIPEGYSVSREKKERFSLILESASTNQTSMYLCATSLPGYEQYFGPGTRLTVT.

The CDR3 here is CASSVVSGLTDTQYF. CDR3 coding DNA: TGTGCCAGCAGCGTGGTTAGCGGCCTCACAGATACGCAGTATTTT. The rearrangement uses TRBV9 and TRBJ2-3, with D perhaps TRBD2 (6 bases). The CDR3 length is 15 residues. CDR1 and CDR2 (germline): SGDLS, YYNGEE. Trimming left V 2 bases short and J 2 bases short, with 12 bases between.

V and J are TRBV4-1 and TRBJ1-6; D is undetermined. The CDR3 runs to 12 residues. The V and J ends lost 4 bases and 7 bases respectively, with 5 bases between them. The germline V gene has CDR1 MGHRA and CDR2 YSYEKL. The CDR3 protein is CASSLPNSPLHF. Written as DNA, the CDR3 is TGCGCCAGCAGCCTCCCGAATTCACCCCTCCACTTT.

The CDR3 reads CASSPRVGNEQFF. CDR3 nucleotides: TGCGCCAGCAGCCCCAGGGTAGGCAATGAGCAGTTCTTC. This chain connects TRBV4-3 to TRBJ2-1, with TRBD1 as a possible D gene (5 bases). V lost 4 bases and J 6 bases, leaving 10 bases between the germline ends. The CDR3 runs to 13 residues. Germline V gene lookup returns CDR1 LGHNA and CDR2 YSLEER.

V usage is TRBV28 and J usage is TRBJ1-1, with D tentatively TRBD1 (6 bases). Germline CDR1 and CDR2: MDHEN and SYDVKM. CDR3 length equals 13 residues. With 10 bases removed from V and 8 bases from J, the gap between germline ends came to 20 bases. In DNA form, the CDR3 reads TGTGCCACCGAGGGGGGGCCGCTCATGGAAGCTTTCTTT. This translates into CATEGGPLMEAFF. Combining the CDR3 with reference TRBV28 and TRBJ1-1 gives the whole variable domain DVKVTQSSRYLVKRTGEKVFLECVQDMDHENMFWYRQDPGLGLRLIYFSYDVKMKEKGDIPEGYSVSREKKERFSLILESASTNQTSMYLCATEGGPLMEAFFGQGTRLTVV.

In this sample, this clone turned up a few times. J is TRBJ1-4 and V is TRBV30; perhaps TRBD1 as D (6 bases). The ends were cut back, 7 bases at V and 7 bases at J, with 13 bases in the middle. Germline V lookup: CDR1 GTSNPN, CDR2 SVGIG (reference sequence). The CDR3 has 12 amino acids. The CDR3 reads CASTTGTEKLFF. CDR3 sequence (DNA): TGTGCCTCCACGACAGGAACTGAAAAACTGTTTTTT. Using reference TRBV30 and TRBJ1-4 for the parts outside the CDR3, the full variable domain is SQTIHQWPATLVQPVGSPLSLECTVEGTSNPNLYWYRQAAGRGLQLLFYSVGIGQISSEVPQNLSASRPQDRQFILSSKKLLLSDSGFYLCASTTGTEKLFFGSGTQLSVL.

The chain is built from TRBV7-2 and TRBJ1-2, with a weak D call TRBD1 (5 bases). The CDR3 extends over 15 amino acids. V was shortened by 1 base and J by 8 bases, with 17 bases between the two germline ends. Germline V CDR1 and CDR2: SGHTA, FQGNSA. In DNA, the CDR3 is TGTGCCAGCAGCTTAGATGGCAGGGAGGCGGGAGGCTACACCTTC. Translating it yields CASSLDGREAGGYTF. Looking up the rest from reference TRBV7-2 and TRBJ1-2 gives the full variable domain: GAGVSQSPSNKVTEKGKDVELRCDPISGHTALYWYRQSLGQGLEFLIYFQGNSAPDKSGLPSDRFSAERTGGSVSTLTIQRTQQEDSAVYLCASSLDGREAGGYTFGSGTRLTVV.

The chain links TRBV21-1 to TRBJ2-1; TRBD2, as called in the table, went unchecked against the DNA. TRBV21-1 is an annotated pseudogene. The CDR3 has 18 amino acids. CDR3 sequence (DNA): TGTGCCAGCAGCAAAGGGGGTAGCGGAACGAGCTCCTACAATGAGCAGTTCTTC. Translating gives CASSKGGSGTSSYNEQFF.